This TCR beta chain was obtained from a study of shared clonotypes between healthy human individuals. This CDR3 is built from 17 residues. Trimming cost V 2 bases and J 2 bases, with 17 bases left between them. The germline gives CDR1 SGDLS, CDR2 YYNGEE. The repertoire was sequenced with immunoSEQ multiplex PCR; TCRdb's copy has only in-frame clones and lacks some. The data show more than 150,000 clones, 65% to 80% seen once. This clone was counted only a few times. Antigen: not known. Broader study findings: Only blood underwent sampling, and tissue repertoires likely differ. Sorted-subset samples were not fully sequenced, rarefaction indicated.

A CD45RA-negative memory subset and a CD45RA+ naive subset were separated from the CD4+ cells. The sample taken for sequencing was memory CD4+ T cells sorted from blood. The sample's subset: CD45RA-negative fraction. This sequence joins TRBV9 and TRBJ2-4; D is possibly TRBD1 (5 bases). The TCR was taken from a young man in good health. The CDR3 sequence is CASSVDPSGLTKNIQYF. The CDR3 nucleotides are TGTGCCAGCAGCGTTGACCCTTCAGGGCTTACCAAAAACATTCAGTACTTC.